This T cell receptor beta chain was found in a study of neurological immune-mediated disorders. Broader study findings: HTLV-1-associated myelopathy had the most TCR clonal expansion, while multiple sclerosis had the least, a level that fell below healthy controls.

2 million PBMCs stored at -80 C were the source of the unsorted libraries. The sample holds many counts of this clonotype. Its antigen remains unidentified. The length of the CDR3 is 16 residues. V lost 4 bases and J lost 8; bases outside the gene matches: 12. Looked up from germline, CDR1 is DFQATT and CDR2 is SNEGSKA (reference sequence). With 10-nucleotide random UMIs, 5'RACE was used to make the cDNA. TCRdb ran MiXCR on the 5' RACE reads and lists one entry per CDR3 protein. The sample records tens of thousands of distinct CDR3 sequences, approximately 10% being singletons. Input material: PBMCs. This sequence joins TRBV20-1 and TRBJ1-5, with 12 positions matching TRBD1. The receptor comes from a man between 35 and 55 years old in good health. The chain's CDR3 is CSAIVPGQGAVKPQHF. In nucleotides, the CDR3 is TGCAGTGCTATTGTTCCGGGACAGGGGGCTGTGAAGCCCCAGCATTTT.